Each of the 30 T cell receptor beta chains below was sequenced from the same sample in a study of blood T cells in healthy people across ages. Using a J-beta primer mix together with a sample-barcoded 5' primer, a second PCR was run for about 7 to 12 cycles. MiXCR, run by TCRdb on the 5' RACE reads, gives a single entry per CDR3 protein. The sample yields about 1,600,000 distinct CDR3 sequences, 40% to 50% seen once. Sequenced: blood. These receptors came from a woman between 18 and 30 years old in good health.

V and J are TRBV27 and TRBJ2-5, with D possibly matching TRBD1 (6 bases). V dropped 5 bases and J dropped 5 bases, with 27 bases sitting between them. The CDR3 is made up of 18 amino acids. Germline CDR1 MNHEY, CDR2 SMNVEV (reference sequence). The CDR3 bases are TGTGCCAGCAGTCCCACGGACAGCGCCAGGTCCATCAGCGAGACCCAGTACTTC. Its protein product is CASSPTDSARSISETQYF.

The chain has TRBV7-9 and TRBJ2-5, with 7 bases identical to TRBD2. The germline V gene encodes CDR1 SEHNR and CDR2 FQNEAQ (reference sequence). V was pared by 5 bases and J by 2 bases, with 5 bases of the junction left unmatched. The CDR3 is made up of 14 amino acids. The chain's CDR3 is CASSTGLGQETQYF. The CDR3 bases are TGTGCCAGCAGCACCGGACTAGGACAAGAGACCCAGTACTTC. The entire variable domain, with the rest obtained from reference TRBV7-9 and TRBJ2-5, is as follows: DTGVSQNPRHKITKRGQNVTFRCDPISEHNRLYWYRQTLGQGPEFLTYFQNEAQLEKSRLLSDRFSAERPKGSFSTLEIQRTEQGDSAMYLCASSTGLGQETQYFGPGTRLLVL.

This clonotype has more than one count but fewer than ten. The V call is TRBV9, the J call TRBJ2-1, with 12 bases identical to TRBD2. This CDR3 spans 18 amino acids. The ends lost 0 bases at V and 6 bases at J; junction bases unmatched: 10. Germline V CDR1 and CDR2: SGDLS, YYNGEE. CDR3 region: CASSVGGLAGLAGNEQFF. CDR3 nucleotide sequence: TGTGCCAGCAGCGTAGGGGGACTAGCGGGCCTAGCGGGCAATGAGCAGTTCTTC.

The V and J genes are TRBV28 and TRBJ2-7, with D possibly matching TRBD1 (6 bases). V shed 6 bases and J shed 3 bases, with 24 bases lying between them. The CDR3 runs 17 residues. Germline CDR1 reads MDHEN; CDR2 reads SYDVKM. The CDR3 here is CASSPVFGGELLYEQYF. The CDR3, as DNA: TGTGCCAGCAGCCCCGTTTTTGGGGGCGAACTACTCTACGAGCAGTACTTC.

On this clonotype: A much larger clonotype is one base distant, so this may be a read error. This chain connects TRBV12-3 or TRBV12-4 to TRBJ2-1; TRBD1 agrees at 7 bases. CDR3 length: 14 amino acids. Losses at the gene ends were 6 bases for V and 13 bases for J; bases not matched to a gene: 15. The CDR3 sequence is CASSNVNRGKTQFF. The CDR3 DNA follows: TGTGCCAGCAGCAACGTCAACAGGGGAAAGACCCAGTTCTTC.

As DNA, the CDR3 is TGTGCCAGCACCAAAGTACCGGGACAGGGCCACAATGAGCAGTACTTC. This gives the protein CASTKVPGQGHNEQYF. The chain links TRBV12-3 or TRBV12-4 to TRBJ2-1, with 9 bases fitting TRBD1. The J call may be wrong; the DNA end is better matched by TRBJ2-7. This CDR3 has 16 residues.

This clonotype was seen a handful of times. The chain joins TRBV5-1 to TRBJ2-1; D is ambiguous. Deletions cut 0 bases from V and 5 bases from J, with 9 bases between. The CDR3 length is 14 residues. Germline CDR1 reads SGHRS; CDR2 reads YFSETQ. Here the CDR3 reads CASSLAGLNNEQFF. The CDR3 DNA is TGCGCCAGCAGCTTGGCCGGGCTGAACAATGAGCAGTTCTTC.

This clonotype was recorded a few times. The gene calls are TRBV12-3 or TRBV12-4 and TRBJ2-1, with 14 positions matching TRBD2. The CDR3 consists of 16 residues. The V segment lost 3 bases and the J segment 8 bases; nucleotides outside the gene matches: 6. The CDR3 coding sequence is TGTGCCAGCAGTTTCAGACTAGCGGGGGGGCCGGATGAGCAGTTCTTC. This codes for CASSFRLAGGPDEQFF.

This clonotype was detected only a few times. This chain uses TRBV20-1 with TRBJ2-3; a weak D match, TRBD2 (7 bases). The CDR3 runs to 19 residues. CDR1 is DFQATT and CDR2 is SNEGSKA in the germline V gene (reference sequence). V shed 1 base and J shed 0 bases, with 23 bases lying between them. CDR3: CSARGGAGEITPSTDTQYF. The DNA for the CDR3 is TGCAGTGCTAGAGGGGGGGCGGGGGAAATCACCCCGAGCACAGATACGCAGTATTTT.

The chain employs TRBV14 and TRBJ2-3, with D perhaps TRBD1 (6 bases). The CDR3 contains 16 residues. Germline CDR1 SGHDN, CDR2 FVKESK. Trimming removed 1 base from V and 5 bases from J, with 16 bases in between. CDR3 amino acids: CASSQVRTAGLDTQYF. For the CDR3, the DNA is TGTGCCAGCAGCCAAGTCCGGACAGCAGGTTTAGATACGCAGTATTTT.

This clonotype has more than one count but fewer than ten. This rearrangement joins TRBV27 to TRBJ2-4, with 11 bases fitting TRBD1. V lost 0 bases and J lost 13; bases outside the gene matches: 8. There are 15 residues in the CDR3. The germline CDR1 and CDR2 sequences are MNHEY and SMNVEV (reference sequence). CDR3 nucleotides: TGTGCCAGCAGTTTATCTGGGACAGGGGGTCAAGAGCAGTACTTC. It is translated as CASSLSGTGGQEQYF.

This clonotype was counted once. One end of the junction does not line up with germline, which may come from a read error. V is TRBV7-3 and J is TRBJ2-3; 11 bases match TRBD2. The CDR3 runs 15 residues. Germline V gives CDR1 SGHTA, CDR2 FQGTGA. For the CDR3, the DNA is TGTACCAGCAGCTTGGGACTAGCGGATACAGATACGCAGTATTTT. It specifies CTSSLGLADTDTQYF.

This clonotype was counted ten times or more. The rearrangement joins TRBV29-1 to TRBJ2-7; perhaps TRBD2 as D (6 bases). Per the germline V gene, CDR1 is SQVTM and CDR2 is ANQGSEA. V lost 6 bases and J lost 0, with 15 bases in between. This CDR3 comprises 14 residues. The CDR3 region is CSVSGGDGSYEQYF. CDR3 nucleotides: TGCAGCGTAAGCGGCGGGGACGGCTCCTACGAGCAGTACTTC.

The chain links TRBV20-1 to TRBJ2-1; 7 positions match TRBD2. V lost 2 bases and J lost 6; bases outside the gene matches: 13. The CDR3 has 16 amino acids. CDR1 and CDR2 (germline): DFQATT, SNEGSKA (reference sequence). Here the CDR3 reads CSARPQGAGIFNEQFF. CDR3 nucleotides: TGCAGTGCTAGACCCCAGGGAGCGGGGATATTCAATGAGCAGTTCTTC.

The chain is built from TRBV20-1 and TRBJ1-6; TRBD1 is a possible D gene (6 bases). Deletions cut 2 bases from V and 7 bases from J, with 15 bases between. The germline CDR1 and CDR2 sequences are DFQATT and SNEGSKA (reference sequence). This CDR3 region has 15 residues. The CDR3 loop reads CSARIPGAGNSPLHF. The CDR3 nucleotides read TGCAGTGCTAGAATTCCGGGGGCCGGGAATTCACCCCTCCACTTT.

The table lists this clonotype with many counts. The rearrangement uses TRBV29-1 and TRBJ1-1; no definite D call. CDR3 length: 12 residues. Trimming removed 6 bases from V and 1 base from J, with 9 bases in between. Germline CDR1 and CDR2: SQVTM and ANQGSEA. The CDR3 loop is CSVRGGNTEAFF. The CDR3 DNA sequence: TGCAGCGTACGAGGAGGGAACACTGAAGCTTTCTTT.

The chain couples TRBV20-1 to TRBJ1-6; the match to TRBD1 covers 7 bases. From germline, CDR1 is DFQATT and CDR2 SNEGSKA (reference sequence). V trimming: 3 bases; J trimming: 9 bases; junction bases outside the gene matches: 11. The CDR3 is 15 amino acids. Here the CDR3 DNA reads TGCAGTGCTAGGCCCGGACAGGATTGGGGTTCACCCCTCCACTTT. Its protein product is CSARPGQDWGSPLHF.

This clonotype showed up just a few times. The gene calls are TRBV20-1 and TRBJ1-1; D unresolved. The germline V gene encodes CDR1 DFQATT and CDR2 SNEGSKA (reference sequence). V was clipped by 0 bases and J by 3 bases, with 5 bases between them. The CDR3 spans 12 residues. The CDR3 coding sequence is TGCAGTGCTAGAGAGTTGGACACTGAAGCTTTCTTT. This gives the protein CSARELDTEAFF.

V is TRBV18 and J is TRBJ2-1; TRBD2 matches at 9 bases. CDR1 KGHSH and CDR2 LQKENI come from the germline V gene. This CDR3 region has 16 residues. The trim removed 3 bases at V and 4 bases at J, leaving 7 bases unmatched. The CDR3 DNA reads as TGTGCCAGCTCACCGGAGGCGGGAGGGCGTTACAATGAGCAGTTCTTC. It yields the protein CASSPEAGGRYNEQFF.

V is TRBV9 and J is TRBJ2-7; 10 nucleotides align to TRBD2. The J segment lost 1 base and the V segment lost 3 bases, leaving 4 bases of the junction unmatched. Germline CDR1 is SGDLS and CDR2 is YYNGEE. The CDR3 consists of 15 residues. The CDR3 region has the DNA TGTGCCAGCAGCGCCGAGCGGGGGGGGTCCTACGAGCAGTACTTC. Translated: CASSAERGGSYEQYF.

Worth noting for this clonotype: Relative to the germline gene, one junction end is altered; a read error may explain this. The J gene is TRBJ2-1, the V gene TRBV7-8; 9 nucleotides agree with TRBD1. Looked up from germline, CDR1 is SGHVS and CDR2 is FQNEAQ. This CDR3 spans 15 amino acids. This chain's CDR3 is CANSSRDRVYNEQFF. The CDR3 DNA is TGTGCCAACAGCTCGCGGGACAGGGTATACAACGAGCAGTTCTTC.

The gene calls are TRBV7-9 and TRBJ2-5, with 11 bases that match TRBD2. Germline V gene lookup returns CDR1 SEHNR and CDR2 FQNEAQ (reference sequence). The CDR3 consists of 16 residues. V lost 4 bases to trimming and J lost 5 bases; unmatched junction nucleotides: 9. The CDR3 DNA reads TGTGCCAGCAGCTCAACCGGACTAGCGGGTAGGGAGACCCAGTACTTC. Its translation is CASSSTGLAGRETQYF.

This clonotype has just a few counts. This chain connects TRBV5-6 to TRBJ2-7, with 7 bases fitting TRBD2. This CDR3 is built from 15 residues. Unmatched junction bases numbered 12, after V lost 6 bases and J lost 3 bases. CDR1 is SGHDT, CDR2 YYEEEE, per germline. CDR3 loop: CASTVLWGGNYEQYF. The CDR3 DNA sequence: TGTGCCAGCACCGTACTGTGGGGGGGAAACTACGAGCAGTACTTC. Complete variable domain (other parts from reference TRBV5-6 and TRBJ2-7): DAGVTQSPTHLIKTRGQQVTLRCSPKSGHDTVSWYQQALGQGPQFIFQYYEEEERQRGNFPDRFSGHQFPNYSSELNVNALLLGDSALYLCASTVLWGGNYEQYFGPGTRLTVT.

The chain has TRBV12-3 or TRBV12-4 and TRBJ1-1, with TRBD1 matching over 7 bases. Trimming cost V 6 bases and J 3 bases; bases outside gene matches: 7. The length of the CDR3 is 14 residues. CDR3 in DNA: TGTGCCAGCAGCCCGACAGGGCCCGACACTGAAGCTTTCTTT. Its protein is CASSPTGPDTEAFF.

The chain joins TRBV20-1 to TRBJ2-2; a possible D gene is TRBD2 (5 bases). Germline-derived CDR1 and CDR2 are DFQATT and SNEGSKA (reference sequence). Between the trimmed V and J ends, which lost 0 bases and 4 bases, there was a span of 18 bases. The CDR3 has 17 amino acids. The CDR3 DNA is TGCAGTGCTAGAGACGCACACGGGGATCTAGGCACCGGGGAGCTGTTTTTT. Its translation is CSARDAHGDLGTGELFF.

The sample holds a few counts of this clonotype. The J gene is TRBJ1-2, the V gene TRBV20-1; D not certain. Germline CDR1 reads DFQATT; CDR2 reads SNEGSKA (reference sequence). The CDR3 has 13 residues. The V gene lost 0 bases and the J gene lost 4 bases, with 9 bases spanning the gap. The DNA for the CDR3 is TGCAGTGCTAGAGATCCGGAAATCTATGGCTACACCTTC. Its translation: CSARDPEIYGYTF.

This clonotype has only a few counts. The chain links TRBV5-1 to TRBJ2-3; D uncertain. Deletions cut 1 base from V and 4 bases from J, with 13 bases between. Germline V CDR1 and CDR2: SGHRS, YFSETQ. This CDR3 region has 15 residues. CDR3 nucleotide sequence: TGCGCCAGCAGCTTGTCACGTGGGTCCCCAGATACGCAGTATTTT. Translating it yields CASSLSRGSPDTQYF.

J is TRBJ2-5 and V is TRBV5-1; TRBD1 might be the D (6 bases). From germline, CDR1 is SGHRS and CDR2 YFSETQ. Trimming left V 0 bases short and J 11 bases short, with 11 bases between. The CDR3 is 12 amino acids. CDR3 sequence reads: CASSLDEGEQYF. CDR3 coding DNA: TGCGCCAGCAGCTTGGATGAGGGGGAGCAGTACTTC.

The rearrangement joins TRBV7-9 to TRBJ1-2; D not resolved. Trimming took 1 base from V and 4 from J, leaving 10 bases between them. The V gene's germline CDR1 is SEHNR and CDR2 FQNEAQ (reference sequence). This CDR3 contains 14 residues. The CDR3 region is CASSLDGTVYGYTF. The CDR3 coding sequence is TGTGCCAGCAGCTTAGATGGAACAGTCTATGGCTACACCTTC.

CDR3 amino acids: CASSTRSVTGGNTEAFF. CDR3 sequence (DNA): TGTGCCAGCAGTACCCGCTCCGTGACAGGGGGTAACACTGAAGCTTTCTTT. The chain joins TRBV6-6 to TRBJ1-1, with 9 bases identical to TRBD1. Trimming removed 5 bases from V and 2 bases from J; junction bases left unmatched: 12. This CDR3 comprises 17 residues. Germline V gene data show CDR1 as MNHNY and CDR2 as SVGAGI (reference sequence).